The 27 T cell receptor beta chains below come from one sample, sequenced in a study of OX40 agonist ivuxolimab in advanced cancers. Using immunoSEQ multiplex PCR, the repertoire was profiled, and TCRdb retains in-frame clones only, with some absent. The sample carries about 82,000 clones, more than 90% recorded once. The sample in question was CD4+ or CD8+ T cells sorted from blood, obtained in a trial of the OX40 agonist ivuxolimab. All receptors derive from an adult with an advanced solid tumor such as melanoma, head and neck, liver or kidney cancer.

The chain couples TRBV19 to TRBJ1-3, with a possible D match to TRBD1 (6 bases). This CDR3 contains 13 residues. Per germline, CDR1 LNHDA and CDR2 SQIVND (reference sequence). Trimming took off 5 bases at V and 4 bases at J, with 9 bases between the two ends. The CDR3 here is CASSGDNGNTIYF. The CDR3, as DNA: TGTGCCAGTAGTGGGGACAACGGAAACACCATATATTTT.

The chain combines TRBV6-1 with TRBJ2-3, with 7 bases matching TRBD1. The J segment lost 6 bases and the V segment lost 8 bases, leaving 5 bases of the junction unmatched. Germline CDR1 reads MNHNS; CDR2 reads SASEGT. CDR3 length equals 12 residues. Written as DNA, the CDR3 is TGTGCCAGCTCCGGACAGGAGGATACGCAGTATTTT. Translation gives CASSGQEDTQYF.

This chain uses TRBV7-7 with TRBJ2-2; 8 bases line up with TRBD1. Germline V CDR1 and CDR2: SSHAT, FNYEAQ (reference sequence). CDR3 length: 13 residues. Trimming took 6 bases from V and 7 from J; bases not matched to a gene: 4. This CDR3 reads CASRPDRGGELFF. CDR3 sequence (DNA): TGTGCCAGCAGGCCTGACAGGGGCGGGGAGCTGTTTTTT.

This clone has only a few counts. The V and J genes are TRBV4-1 and TRBJ1-5; D is undetermined. Trimming took off 0 bases at V and 7 bases at J, with 10 bases between the two ends. This CDR3 has 14 residues. The germline gives CDR1 MGHRA, CDR2 YSYEKL. The CDR3 DNA sequence: TGCGCCAGCAGCCAAGATCAAGTGGGGCAGCCCCAGCATTTT. Translated, it gives CASSQDQVGQPQHF.

This clone was seen a single time. The chain is built from TRBV7-2 and TRBJ1-6; D gene ambiguous. Trimming left V 5 bases short and J 9 bases short, with 14 bases between. This CDR3 comprises 14 residues. The germline gives CDR1 SGHTA, CDR2 FQGNSA. CDR3 amino acids: CASSVLGGRSPLHF. The CDR3 DNA sequence: TGTGCCAGCAGCGTATTGGGAGGGCGTTCACCCCTCCACTTT. Full variable domain (rest looked up from reference TRBV7-2 and TRBJ1-6): GAGVSQSPSNKVTEKGKDVELRCDPISGHTALYWYRQSLGQGLEFLIYFQGNSAPDKSGLPSDRFSAERTGGSVSTLTIQRTQQEDSAVYLCASSVLGGRSPLHFGNGTRLTVT.

The J gene is TRBJ2-5, the V gene TRBV29-1; a weak D match, TRBD1 (5 bases). Germline assignment: CDR1 SQVTM and CDR2 ANQGSEA. This CDR3 contains 12 residues. Trimming shortened V by 6 bases and J by 0 bases, and 8 bases separated the two germline ends. CDR3 DNA: TGCAGCGTCCGGACAAACCAAGAGACCCAGTACTTC. Amino acid sequence: CSVRTNQETQYF.

Turning to this clone: This specimen includes other DNA sequences encoding the same CDR3. The V call is TRBV5-1, the J call TRBJ2-2; D might be TRBD1 or TRBD2, each matching 5 bases. The V gene's germline CDR1 is SGHRS and CDR2 YFSETQ. The CDR3 loop spans 15 amino acids. The V end was cut by 4 bases, the J end by 0 bases, with 10 bases between. CDR3: CASSPGTANTGELFF. As DNA, the CDR3 is TGCGCCAGCAGCCCAGGGACGGCGAACACCGGGGAGCTGTTTTTT.

The chain combines TRBV5-1 with TRBJ2-1; TRBD1 matches 8 bases. Looked up from germline, CDR1 is SGHRS and CDR2 is YFSETQ. Trimming cost V 6 bases and J 5 bases; bases outside gene matches: 7. This CDR3 has 14 residues. DNA for the CDR3: TGCGCCAGCAACCCGACAGGGGCCCACAATGAGCAGTTCTTC. Residues: CASNPTGAHNEQFF. The full variable domain, with the rest looked up from reference TRBV5-1 and TRBJ2-1, is KAGVTQTPRYLIKTRGQQVTLSCSPISGHRSVSWYQQTPGQGLQFLFEYFSETQRNKGNFPGRFSGRQFSNSRSEMNVSTLELGDSALYLCASNPTGAHNEQFFGPGTRLTVL.

The J gene is TRBJ1-5, the V gene TRBV5-1; TRBD1 matches 9 bases. The CDR3 contains 14 residues. The V gene end was trimmed by 4 bases and the J gene end by 8 bases; junction bases not matched to a gene: 7. Germline values: CDR1 SGHRS, CDR2 YFSETQ. Here the CDR3 DNA reads TGCGCCAGCAGCCTACAGGGGGCTGGGGAGCCCCAGCATTTT. Translation gives CASSLQGAGEPQHF.

The sample holds a few counts of this clone. This chain connects TRBV30 to TRBJ1-1; possibly TRBD1 for D (6 bases). Germline V gene sequence: CDR1 GTSNPN, CDR2 SVGIG (reference sequence). This CDR3 spans 12 amino acids. The V end lost 2 bases, the J end lost 5 bases, and 9 bases lay between the germline ends. The CDR3 reads CAWSSQGTEAFF. CDR3 sequence (DNA): TGTGCCTGGAGTTCCCAGGGGACTGAAGCTTTCTTT.

J is TRBJ2-5 and V is TRBV5-1; D is unclear. This CDR3 comprises 15 residues. From germline, CDR1 is SGHRS and CDR2 YFSETQ. The V and J ends lost 0 bases and 0 bases respectively, with 9 bases between them. The CDR3 DNA sequence: TGCGCCAGCAGCTTGGCGGGCAGATACCAAGAGACCCAGTACTTC. Protein: CASSLAGRYQETQYF.

The chain links TRBV6-6 to TRBJ1-4; D ambiguous. The V gene lost 8 bases and the J gene lost 7 bases, with 20 bases spanning the gap. The CDR3 runs to 15 residues. Germline CDR1 and CDR2: MNHNY and SVGAGI (reference sequence). The CDR3 is CASGGAGLHGEKLFF. In DNA form, the CDR3 reads TGTGCCAGCGGAGGAGCGGGCTTGCACGGTGAAAAACTGTTTTTT.

The gene calls are TRBV5-4 and TRBJ2-7; 9 nucleotides line up with TRBD1. CDR1 and CDR2 (germline): SGHNT, YYREEE (reference sequence). This CDR3 is 17 amino acids long. The V segment lost 0 bases and the J segment 0 bases; nucleotides outside the gene matches: 7. The CDR3 nucleotides are TGTGCCAGCAGCTTGGGGCCCACAGGGGGCTTCTCCTACGAGCAGTACTTC. It encodes CASSLGPTGGFSYEQYF.

The genes are TRBV11-3 and TRBJ2-5; unclear D gene. Per the germline V gene, CDR1 is SGHNT and CDR2 is YENEEA. CDR3 length: 13 amino acids. Trimming stripped 4 bases from V and 5 bases from J, with 11 bases between. Here the CDR3 reads CASSSLSRETQYF. CDR3 bases: TGTGCCAGCAGCTCCCTAAGCCGGGAGACCCAGTACTTC. Based on the CDR3 plus reference TRBV11-3 and TRBJ2-5, the full variable domain is EAGVVQSPRYKIIEKKQPVAFWCNPISGHNTLYWYLQNLGQGPELLIRYENEEAVDDSQLPKDRFSAERLKGVDSTLKIQPAELGDSAVYLCASSSLSRETQYFGPGTRLLVL.

The chain recombines TRBV27 with TRBJ1-2; tentatively, D is TRBD1 (6 bases). Germline V lookup: CDR1 MNHEY, CDR2 SMNVEV (reference sequence). Trimming removed 7 bases from V and 8 bases from J, with 14 bases in between. The CDR3 extends over 12 amino acids. The CDR3, as DNA: TGTGCCAGCAAACAGGGTGGAGGGGGCTACACCTTC. Its protein is CASKQGGGGYTF.

The V gene is TRBV4-3, the J gene TRBJ1-3; D call uncertain. Germline-derived CDR1 and CDR2 are LGHNA and YSLEER. There are 13 residues in the CDR3. V was shortened by 0 bases and J by 2 bases, with 2 bases between the two germline ends. CDR3 nucleotides: TGCGCCAGCAGCCAAGATCCTGGAAACACCATATATTTT. This gives the protein CASSQDPGNTIYF.

The J gene is TRBJ2-2, the V gene TRBV5-1; possibly TRBD1 or TRBD2 for D (5 bases each). This CDR3 comprises 15 residues. Germline assignment: CDR1 SGHRS and CDR2 YFSETQ. V gave up 4 bases and J gave up 0 bases, with 10 bases separating them. The CDR3 sequence: CASSLGTPNTGELFF. Here the CDR3 DNA reads TGCGCCAGCAGCCTCGGGACGCCGAACACCGGGGAGCTGTTTTTT.

The rearrangement uses TRBV30 and TRBJ1-5; D is undetermined. The CDR3 covers 13 residues. Germline assignment: CDR1 GTSNPN and CDR2 SVGIG (reference sequence). Between the trimmed V and J ends, which lost 2 bases and 6 bases, there was a span of 11 bases. The CDR3 is CAWSSVGGQPQHF. CDR3 in DNA: TGTGCCTGGAGTTCTGTAGGCGGTCAGCCCCAGCATTTT.

This clone was recorded only once. This sequence joins TRBV9 and TRBJ2-2, with TRBD2 matching over 13 bases. Germline trimming cut 3 bases from V and 8 bases from J; bases unmatched to any gene: 19. There are 20 residues in the CDR3. Germline V gene sequence: CDR1 SGDLS, CDR2 YYNGEE. As DNA, the CDR3 is TGTGCCAGCAGCGGACAAACTAGCGGGGGGGCCTTCCTGAATATTGGGGAGCTGTTTTTT. Translation: CASSGQTSGGAFLNIGELFF.

The chain carries TRBV6-6 and TRBJ2-7; D remains ambiguous. The CDR3 covers 12 residues. V shed 8 bases and J shed 0 bases, with 8 bases lying between them. Germline V gene sequence: CDR1 MNHNY, CDR2 SVGAGI (reference sequence). The CDR3 DNA follows: TGTGCCAGCTCTCCCGCCTCCTACGAGCAGTACTTC. Amino acid sequence: CASSPASYEQYF.

The V call is TRBV5-1, the J call TRBJ1-1, with TRBD1 as a possible D gene (5 bases). Germline CDR1 reads SGHRS; CDR2 reads YFSETQ. Trimming removed 4 bases at V and 3 bases at J, with 10 bases between. CDR3 length: 13 residues. CDR3 sequence reads: CASSPGTHTEAFF. The CDR3 DNA is TGCGCCAGCAGCCCCGGGACCCACACTGAAGCTTTCTTT.

In this sample, this clone turned up once. This sequence joins TRBV27 and TRBJ2-7; 7 bases align to TRBD2. Trimming cost V 3 bases and J 2 bases; bases outside gene matches: 7. There are 15 residues in the CDR3. Germline CDR1 and CDR2: MNHEY and SMNVEV (reference sequence). The CDR3 coding sequence is TGTGCCAGCAGTTTCTCGGGGAGGGCCACCTACGAGCAGTACTTC. Its protein product is CASSFSGRATYEQYF.

This chain links TRBV11-2 with TRBJ2-7; TRBD1 might be the D (6 bases). The CDR3 consists of 12 residues. The germline CDR1 and CDR2 sequences are SGHAT and FQNNGV. The V and J ends lost 3 bases and 6 bases respectively, with 9 bases between them. CDR3 region: CASSFNRVEQYF. As DNA, the CDR3 is TGTGCCAGCAGCTTTAACAGGGTCGAGCAGTACTTC.

The chain is built from TRBV29-1 and TRBJ1-4; possibly TRBD1 for D (6 bases). The germline V gene encodes CDR1 SQVTM and CDR2 ANQGSEA. The length of the CDR3 is 13 residues. Deletions cut 3 bases from V and 7 bases from J, with 12 bases between. The CDR3 spells CSVDRGLGEKLFF. CDR3 nucleotides: TGCAGCGTTGATCGGGGGCTGGGTGAAAAACTGTTTTTT.

V is TRBV6-1 and J is TRBJ1-1, with no clear D. Germline CDR1 and CDR2: MNHNS and SASEGT. Trimming stripped 2 bases from V and 0 bases from J, with 7 bases between. This CDR3 region has 14 residues. The DNA of the CDR3 is TGTGCCAGCAGTGAACTGGGTATGAACACTGAAGCTTTCTTT. Translating it yields CASSELGMNTEAFF.

V is TRBV7-9 and J is TRBJ1-2; 8 positions match TRBD1. The germline V gene encodes CDR1 SEHNR and CDR2 FQNEAQ (reference sequence). Losses at the gene ends were 3 bases for V and 6 bases for J; bases not matched to a gene: 3. The CDR3 spans 13 residues. CDR3 region: CASSFTGGDGYTF. Here the CDR3 DNA reads TGTGCCAGCAGCTTTACAGGGGGTGATGGCTACACCTTC.

CDR3 DNA: TGTGCCAGCAGTGCTATCGGGGCAGATAGCAATCAGCCCCAGCATTTT. Translation: CASSAIGADSNQPQHF. The J gene is TRBJ1-5, the V gene TRBV25-1; D is possibly TRBD1 (5 bases). The length of the CDR3 is 16 residues. Trimming pared 4 bases from V and 0 bases from J, leaving 13 bases between. CDR1 and CDR2 from the germline V gene are MGHDK and SYGVNS.